The 17 T cell receptor beta chains given below trace back to one sample, sequenced in a study of siplizumab effects on memory and regulatory T cells. The protocol was immunoSEQ multiplex PCR, while the TCRdb copy is restricted to in-frame clones and leaves out a portion. The sample holds about 100,000 clones, around 94% seen once. The source material was non-Treg CD4+ T cells sorted from blood. Receptors originate from a human donor in good health.

V is TRBV25-1 and J is TRBJ1-1; D gene uncertain. V lost 1 base, J lost 11 bases, and 11 bases lay in between. This CDR3 spans 12 amino acids. The germline V gene encodes CDR1 MGHDK and CDR2 SYGVNS. The CDR3 region has the DNA TGTGCCAGCAGTGAATCGTCCCTAGGGGCTTTCTTT. Translating gives CASSESSLGAFF.

The rearrangement uses TRBV7-8 and TRBJ2-1; 7 bases align to TRBD2. The CDR3 extends over 13 amino acids. The junction had 5 bases not matched to a gene; V was cut back by 3 bases and J by 9 bases. Germline V gene sequence: CDR1 SGHVS, CDR2 FQNEAQ. The CDR3 here is CASSLVAGGEQFF. The CDR3 nucleotides read TGTGCCAGCAGCTTGGTAGCGGGTGGTGAGCAGTTCTTC.

The gene calls are TRBV20-1 and TRBJ1-5, with a possible D match to TRBD1 (5 bases). The germline V gene encodes CDR1 DFQATT and CDR2 SNEGSKA (reference sequence). This CDR3 has 11 residues. V was pared by 5 bases and J by 11 bases, with 13 bases between. The CDR3 protein is CSAPGSWTQHF. CDR3 nucleotides: TGCAGTGCTCCAGGGTCCTGGACCCAGCATTTT.

This clone was observed a handful of times. The chain carries TRBV18 and TRBJ1-1; D remains ambiguous. V lost 2 bases to trimming and J lost 7 bases, with 11 bases between them. The CDR3 is made up of 13 amino acids. The V gene's germline CDR1 is KGHSH and CDR2 LQKENI. CDR3 nucleotides: TGTGCCAGCTCACCAAACCAGGAAGTTGAAGCTTTCTTT. It specifies CASSPNQEVEAFF.

This clone was observed once. This chain uses TRBV7-3 with TRBJ2-1; no firm D call. This CDR3 has 16 amino acids. From germline, CDR1 is SGHTA and CDR2 FQGTGA. The V end lost 5 bases, the J end lost 2 bases, and 16 bases lay between the germline ends. CDR3 residues: CASSNGPTLTYNEQFF. For the CDR3, the DNA is TGTGCCAGCAGCAACGGACCCACCTTGACCTACAATGAGCAGTTCTTC. Supplemented by reference TRBV7-3 and TRBJ2-1, the full variable domain reads GAGVSQTPSNKVTEKGKYVELRCDPISGHTALYWYRQSLGQGPEFLIYFQGTGAADDSGLPNDRFFAVRPEGSVSTLKIQRTERGDSAVYLCASSNGPTLTYNEQFFGPGTRLTVL.

The chain carries TRBV5-1 and TRBJ2-2, with 10 bases aligning to TRBD1. The CDR3 runs to 16 residues. V gave up 0 bases and J gave up 4 bases; unmatched junction bases: 3. Germline CDR1 is SGHRS and CDR2 is YFSETQ. CDR3 protein: CASSLARDRGTGELFF. As DNA, the CDR3 is TGCGCCAGCAGCTTGGCCCGGGACAGGGGCACCGGGGAGCTGTTTTTT.

This rearrangement joins TRBV4-1 to TRBJ2-1, with unresolved D. This CDR3 is 17 amino acids long. Germline V lookup: CDR1 MGHRA, CDR2 YSYEKL. Trimming took off 3 bases at V and 4 bases at J, with 19 bases between the two ends. The CDR3 here is CASSQPRERAPYNEQFF. CDR3 DNA: TGCGCCAGCAGCCAGCCCAGAGAGAGAGCGCCGTACAATGAGCAGTTCTTC.

This clone appeared once. The chain uses TRBV6-5 and TRBJ2-1, with 10 bases fitting TRBD1. With 6 bases clipped from V and 7 bases from J, the junction kept 3 bases outside the gene matches. Germline V gene sequence: CDR1 MNHEY, CDR2 SVGAGI. The CDR3 contains 13 residues. The CDR3 loop reads CASRRQGANEQFF. CDR3 bases: TGTGCCAGCAGACGACAGGGGGCAAATGAGCAGTTCTTC.

V is TRBV10-1 and J is TRBJ1-1; unclear D gene. V lost 5 bases to trimming and J lost 4 bases, with 8 bases between them. CDR1 is WNHNN and CDR2 is SYGVQD in the germline V gene (reference sequence). The CDR3 extends over 12 amino acids. CDR3 nucleotide sequence: TGCGCCAGCAGTACGATGCTCACTGAAGCTTTCTTT. Amino acid sequence: CASSTMLTEAFF.

The chain recombines TRBV5-4 with TRBJ2-1, with 14 bases that match TRBD2. Germline V lookup: CDR1 SGHNT, CDR2 YYREEE (reference sequence). The CDR3 consists of 16 residues. The V and J ends lost 0 bases and 10 bases, in that order; junction bases with no gene match: 6. The CDR3 reads CASSLGGLAGGKEQFF. DNA of the CDR3: TGTGCCAGCAGCTTGGGCGGACTAGCGGGAGGAAAGGAGCAGTTCTTC.

The CDR3 region has the DNA TGTGCCAGCTCACTGGCGGCCGGGGGGATGTGGCCCCAGCATTTT. It yields the protein CASSLAAGGMWPQHF. The rearrangement links TRBV18 to TRBJ1-5; D is possibly TRBD1 (5 bases). This CDR3 has 15 amino acids. Trimming pared 4 bases from V and 9 bases from J, leaving 19 bases between. Germline V gives CDR1 KGHSH, CDR2 LQKENI.

The rearrangement uses TRBV19 and TRBJ1-3, with D possibly matching TRBD1 (6 bases). CDR1 and CDR2 from the germline V gene are LNHDA and SQIVND (reference sequence). The CDR3 runs 15 residues. The germline V and J ends were trimmed by 8 bases and 0 bases, with 14 bases remaining between them. CDR3 sequence (DNA): TGTGCCAGTGCGCCTGGGGGCCGCTCTGGAAACACCATATATTTT. Protein: CASAPGGRSGNTIYF.

The V gene is TRBV11-2, the J gene TRBJ2-5; unclear D gene. Looked up from germline, CDR1 is SGHAT and CDR2 is FQNNGV. This CDR3 comprises 13 residues. V was trimmed by 1 base and J by 2 bases, leaving 5 bases between them. CDR3 DNA: TGTGCCAGCAGCTTAGGCAGACAAGAGACCCAGTACTTC. Its protein is CASSLGRQETQYF.

The rearrangement joins TRBV5-1 to TRBJ2-7; tentatively, D is TRBD2 (5 bases). This CDR3 is built from 15 residues. Germline lookup yields CDR1 SGHRS and CDR2 YFSETQ. The ends were cut back, 0 bases at V and 4 bases at J, with 14 bases in the middle. The CDR3 region has the DNA TGCGCCAGCAGCTTGGGCCGGGGATCATATTACGAGCAGTACTTC. Protein: CASSLGRGSYYEQYF.

The rearrangement joins TRBV5-1 to TRBJ1-3, with no clear D. Germline loops: CDR1 SGHRS, CDR2 YFSETQ. The CDR3 runs 14 residues. V was trimmed by 0 bases and J by 8 bases, leaving 12 bases between them. The CDR3 DNA is TGCGCCAGCAGCTTGGCCGCGTCCCCGGACACCATATATTTT. Translated: CASSLAASPDTIYF.

The chain links TRBV28 to TRBJ2-7; a weak D match, TRBD1 (6 bases). In germline, CDR1 is MDHEN, CDR2 SYDVKM. Trimming shortened V by 6 bases and J by 8 bases, and 11 bases separated the two germline ends. The CDR3 has 11 residues. The CDR3 DNA sequence: TGTGCCAGCAGGTTGCAGGGGAAGCAGTACTTC. Translating gives CASRLQGKQYF.

The V gene is TRBV19, the J gene TRBJ2-3; the D gene could be TRBD1 or TRBD2 (6 bases each). The CDR3 is 16 residues long. Germline CDR1 reads LNHDA; CDR2 reads SQIVND (reference sequence). With 4 bases removed from V and 4 bases from J, the gap between germline ends came to 18 bases. DNA of the CDR3: TGTGCCAGTAGTACCGGCCGGGGGCGATATCCAGATACGCAGTATTTT. This codes for CASSTGRGRYPDTQYF. The whole variable domain, filled in from reference TRBV19 and TRBJ2-3, reads DGGITQSPKYLFRKEGQNVTLSCEQNLNHDAMYWYRQDPGQGLRLIYYSQIVNDFQKGDIAEGYSVSREKKESFPLTVTSAQKNPTAFYLCASSTGRGRYPDTQYFGPGTRLTVL.